One and the same sample provided the 24 T cell receptor beta chains below, sequenced in a study of shared T cell receptors in the human thymus. Repertoires were generated with immunoSEQ multiplex PCR, while TCRdb's copy carries only in-frame clones and drops some. The sample yields about 380,000 clones, approximately 95% seen once. The sequenced material came from thymocytes. The source is a human donor.

The chain combines TRBV6-6 with TRBJ2-7; D not resolved. The V end was cut by 5 bases, the J end by 3 bases, with 14 bases between. There are 14 residues in the CDR3. The V gene's germline CDR1 is MNHNY and CDR2 SVGAGI (reference sequence). The CDR3 here is CASSPLGPLYEQYF. CDR3 DNA: TGTGCCAGCAGTCCCCTCGGACCTCTCTACGAGCAGTACTTC.

The rearrangement joins TRBV5-1 to TRBJ2-3; 10 bases are shared with TRBD2. CDR3 size: 17 residues. The ends lost 4 bases at V and 2 bases at J; junction bases unmatched: 10. Germline lookup yields CDR1 SGHRS and CDR2 YFSETQ. CDR3 nucleotides: TGCGCCAGCAGCCCCGGTAGCGGGAGGCACTACACAGATACGCAGTATTTT. This codes for CASSPGSGRHYTDTQYF.

This chain joins TRBV7-3 and TRBJ2-1; 16 positions agree with TRBD2. The germline V gene encodes CDR1 SGHTA and CDR2 FQGTGA. V lost 5 bases and J lost 9; bases outside the gene matches: 7. This CDR3 spans 16 amino acids. In nucleotides, the CDR3 is TGTGCCAGCAGCGTTGGGACTAGCGGGAGGGCCCGTGAGCAGTTCTTC. Its protein is CASSVGTSGRAREQFF.

This chain links TRBV4-3 with TRBJ1-2; D possibly corresponds to TRBD1 (5 bases). Germline lookup yields CDR1 LGHNA and CDR2 YSLEER. CDR3 length: 15 residues. Between the trimmed V and J ends, which lost 2 bases and 2 bases, there was a span of 12 bases. The CDR3 reads CASSQSKQENYGYTF. CDR3 DNA sequence: TGCGCCAGCAGCCAATCTAAACAGGAAAACTATGGCTACACCTTC.

This clone was detected only once. The chain couples TRBV30 to TRBJ2-7; TRBD1 might be the D (6 bases). The CDR3 contains 12 residues. Trimming shortened V by 0 bases and J by 6 bases, and 9 bases separated the two germline ends. The germline V gene has CDR1 GTSNPN and CDR2 SVGIG (reference sequence). For the CDR3, the DNA is TGTGCCTGGAGTGTAACAGGGAGCGAGCAGTACTTC. Amino acids: CAWSVTGSEQYF.

This chain uses TRBV28 with TRBJ1-1; no reliable D call. With 3 bases removed from V and 2 bases from J, the gap between germline ends came to 7 bases. The germline CDR1 and CDR2 sequences are MDHEN and SYDVKM. CDR3 length equals 13 residues. In DNA, the CDR3 is TGTGCCAGCAGTTTGCACAGTAACACTGAAGCTTTCTTT. This gives the protein CASSLHSNTEAFF.

A single count supports this clone. The chain uses TRBV27 and TRBJ2-7; the match to TRBD2 covers 8 bases. The CDR3 consists of 22 residues. Per germline, CDR1 MNHEY and CDR2 SMNVEV (reference sequence). V gave up 4 bases and J gave up 2 bases; unmatched junction bases: 28. This CDR3 reads CASSSEVPPISRLAQLTYEQYF. In nucleotides, the CDR3 is TGTGCCAGCAGTTCTGAGGTACCCCCGATCTCGAGACTAGCGCAACTAACCTACGAGCAGTACTTC.

The chain carries TRBV19 and TRBJ2-5, with a possible D match to TRBD1 (6 bases). The CDR3 consists of 14 residues. Trimming cost V 7 bases and J 4 bases, with 16 bases left between them. CDR1 LNHDA and CDR2 SQIVND come from the germline V gene (reference sequence). CDR3 sequence (DNA): TGTGCCAGTAACAATCCGCACAGGGCAGAGACCCAGTACTTC. Protein: CASNNPHRAETQYF.

The CDR3 nucleotides read TGTGCCAGCAGTTCAAGGCAGGGGGGCCACGGGATGAACACTGAAGCTTTCTTT. As protein: CASSSRQGGHGMNTEAFF. This chain connects TRBV28 to TRBJ1-1; 7 bases are a match to TRBD1. CDR3 length: 18 amino acids. J was trimmed by 0 bases and V by 4 bases; bases with no gene match: 14. Germline-derived CDR1 and CDR2 are MDHEN and SYDVKM.

The chain is built from TRBV5-1 and TRBJ2-3; TRBD2 matches 16 bases. J was trimmed by 3 bases and V by 4 bases; bases with no gene match: 17. The CDR3 has 21 residues. CDR1 and CDR2 from the germline V gene are SGHRS and YFSETQ. CDR3 sequence: CASSPYRGTSGRVRWTDTQYF. CDR3 sequence (DNA): TGCGCCAGCAGCCCATACCGGGGGACTAGCGGGAGGGTGAGGTGGACAGATACGCAGTATTTT.

The V gene is TRBV5-1, the J gene TRBJ2-1, with D possibly matching TRBD1 (6 bases). The CDR3 spans 13 residues. The germline gives CDR1 SGHRS, CDR2 YFSETQ. Trimming removed 1 base from V and 7 bases from J, with 9 bases in between. CDR3 amino acids: CASSLTGMNEQFF. In nucleotides, the CDR3 is TGCGCCAGCAGCTTGACAGGGATGAATGAGCAGTTCTTC.

On this clone itself: The germline gene is not matched at one end of the junction; a read error may be the cause. The chain carries TRBV7-9 and TRBJ2-1, with D perhaps given as TRBD1 or TRBD2 (6 bases each). CDR3 length: 15 amino acids. Looked up from germline, CDR1 is SEHNR and CDR2 is FQNEAQ (reference sequence). CDR3 sequence reads: CASSLVGALGGTCLF. DNA for the CDR3: TGTGCCAGCAGCTTAGTAGGGGCCCTCGGCGGGACATGTCTCTTC.

This clone occurred once. The V and J genes are TRBV27 and TRBJ2-1; D is possibly TRBD1 (6 bases). V shed 3 bases and J shed 0 bases, with 9 bases lying between them. Germline CDR1 reads MNHEY; CDR2 reads SMNVEV (reference sequence). There are 15 residues in the CDR3. The CDR3 region has the DNA TGTGCCAGCAGTTTGAGGGACAACTCCTACAATGAGCAGTTCTTC. Its translation is CASSLRDNSYNEQFF.

This chain uses TRBV7-9 with TRBJ2-1; 14 bases fit TRBD2. The germline V gene encodes CDR1 SEHNR and CDR2 FQNEAQ (reference sequence). The CDR3 contains 15 residues. J gave up 7 bases and V 5 bases, and 4 bases lay outside the gene matches. CDR3 in amino acids: CASSQTSGRGNEQFF. In nucleotides, the CDR3 is TGTGCCAGCAGCCAGACTAGCGGGAGGGGTAATGAGCAGTTCTTC.

This chain joins TRBV2 and TRBJ2-2; no definite D call. Germline assignment: CDR1 SNHLY and CDR2 FYNNEI. This CDR3 has 16 residues. V was trimmed by 9 bases and J by 0 bases, leaving 17 bases between them. The CDR3 nucleotides are TGTGCCAGTTCCCGGTCGGTAAGCGCGAACACCGGGGAGCTGTTTTTT. Translating it yields CASSRSVSANTGELFF. Variable domain in full (rest from reference TRBV2 and TRBJ2-2): EPEVTQTPSHQVTQMGQEVILRCVPISNHLYFYWYRQILGQKVEFLVSFYNNEISEKSEIFDDQFSVERPDGSNFTLKIRSTKLEDSAMYFCASSRSVSANTGELFFGEGSRLTVL.

The chain carries TRBV2 and TRBJ2-1; 7 nucleotides agree with TRBD1. Germline V gene lookup returns CDR1 SNHLY and CDR2 FYNNEI. V lost 5 bases, J lost 9 bases, and 7 bases stayed unmatched. CDR3 size: 13 residues. In nucleotides, the CDR3 is TGTGCCAGCAGTTACACGCCAGGGGGTGAGCAGTTCTTC. Protein sequence: CASSYTPGGEQFF.

V usage is TRBV27 and J usage is TRBJ2-1; D remains ambiguous. The CDR3 contains 17 residues. Trimming left V 2 bases short and J 0 bases short, with 14 bases between. Germline CDR1 MNHEY, CDR2 SMNVEV (reference sequence). As DNA, the CDR3 is TGTGCCAGCAGTTTAGAGGAGCGCCTCAGCTCCTACAATGAGCAGTTCTTC. Its translation is CASSLEERLSSYNEQFF.

This rearrangement joins TRBV6-4 to TRBJ2-2, with 7 bases matching TRBD1. V lost 0 bases to trimming and J lost 7 bases; unmatched junction nucleotides: 11. The V gene's germline CDR1 is MRHNA and CDR2 SNTAGT. This CDR3 spans 17 amino acids. In DNA form, the CDR3 reads TGTGCCAGCAGTGACTCAGGGGGCCCGGCGAGGTTCGGGGAGCTGTTTTTT. Translated: CASSDSGGPARFGELFF.

V is TRBV4-3 and J is TRBJ2-7; 8 bases agree with TRBD1. The CDR3 is 16 residues long. V shed 3 bases, J shed 1 base, and the junction held 8 bases outside the gene matches. The germline V gene has CDR1 LGHNA and CDR2 YSLEER. In nucleotides, the CDR3 is TGCGCCAGCAGCCAGGAGAGTGGGACAGGTTCCTACGAGCAGTACTTC. The encoded protein is CASSQESGTGSYEQYF.

V usage is TRBV5-6 and J usage is TRBJ1-1; a possible D gene is TRBD1 (6 bases). The V gene's germline CDR1 is SGHDT and CDR2 YYEEEE. V dropped 5 bases and J dropped 1 base, with 15 bases sitting between them. The CDR3 runs to 15 residues. As DNA, the CDR3 is TGTGCCAGCAGTTCTACTGACAGGCGGAACACTGAAGCTTTCTTT. Translating gives CASSSTDRRNTEAFF.

This clone was observed once. The V and J genes are TRBV6-4 and TRBJ1-1, with 7 bases that match TRBD1. V lost 2 bases and J lost 1; bases outside the gene matches: 7. Germline CDR1 MRHNA, CDR2 SNTAGT. The CDR3 loop spans 16 amino acids. CDR3 in amino acids: CASSDGTAGGNTEAFF. The CDR3 DNA reads as TGTGCCAGCAGTGACGGGACAGCCGGTGGGAACACTGAAGCTTTCTTT.

The chain combines TRBV6-6 with TRBJ2-3, with 10 bases lining up with TRBD2. The CDR3 length is 16 residues. Losses at the gene ends were 6 bases for V and 2 bases for J; bases not matched to a gene: 8. Per the germline V gene, CDR1 is MNHNY and CDR2 is SVGAGI (reference sequence). The CDR3 here is CASRNLAGVNTDTQYF. The CDR3 DNA reads TGTGCCAGCAGGAACCTAGCGGGAGTAAACACAGATACGCAGTATTTT.

V and J are TRBV25-1 and TRBJ1-2; D call uncertain. The CDR3 length is 16 residues. Germline lookup yields CDR1 MGHDK and CDR2 SYGVNS. The V end was cut by 4 bases, the J end by 3 bases, with 18 bases between. The CDR3: CASSGPRPPRHYGYTF. The DNA of the CDR3 is TGTGCCAGCAGTGGACCCCGGCCCCCTCGGCACTATGGCTACACCTTC.

The CDR3 bases are TGTGCCAGCAGTACAACGGGACTAGAGTACAATGAGCAGTTCTTC. It specifies CASSTTGLEYNEQFF. The rearrangement uses TRBV6-4 and TRBJ2-1; 8 positions agree with TRBD2. Unmatched junction bases numbered 7, after V lost 5 bases and J lost 4 bases. CDR3 length equals 15 residues. Germline V lookup: CDR1 MRHNA, CDR2 SNTAGT.